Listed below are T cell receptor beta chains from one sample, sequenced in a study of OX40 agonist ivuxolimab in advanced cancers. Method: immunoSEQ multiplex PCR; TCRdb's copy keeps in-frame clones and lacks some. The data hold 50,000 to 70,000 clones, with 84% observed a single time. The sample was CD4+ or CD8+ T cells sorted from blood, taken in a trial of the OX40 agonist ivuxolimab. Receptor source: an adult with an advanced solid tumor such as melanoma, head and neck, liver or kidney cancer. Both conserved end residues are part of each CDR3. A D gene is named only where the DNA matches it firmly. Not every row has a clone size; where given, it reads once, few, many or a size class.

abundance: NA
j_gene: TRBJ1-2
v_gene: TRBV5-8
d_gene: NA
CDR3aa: CASSVLQDSFNYGYTF
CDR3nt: TGTGCCAGCAGCGTTCTACAGGACAGCTTTAACTATGGCTACACCTTC

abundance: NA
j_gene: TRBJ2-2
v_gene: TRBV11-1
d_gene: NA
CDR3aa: CASSTPNTGELFF
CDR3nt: TGTGCCAGCAGCACGCCGAACACCGGGGAGCTGTTTTTT

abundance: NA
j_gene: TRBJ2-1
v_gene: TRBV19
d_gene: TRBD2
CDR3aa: CASSGTSGEYNEQFF
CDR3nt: TGTGCCAGTAGCGGGACTAGCGGGGAATACAATGAGCAGTTCTTC

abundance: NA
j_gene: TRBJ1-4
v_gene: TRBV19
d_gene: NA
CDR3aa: CASSNQKGHQTNEKLFF
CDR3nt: TGTGCCAGTAGTAACCAAAAGGGGCATCAAACTAATGAAAAACTGTTTTTT

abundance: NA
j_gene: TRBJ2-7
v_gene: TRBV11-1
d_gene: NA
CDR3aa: CASSLAHSGTYEQYF
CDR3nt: TGTGCCAGCAGCTTGGCACACAGCGGTACCTACGAGCAGTACTTC

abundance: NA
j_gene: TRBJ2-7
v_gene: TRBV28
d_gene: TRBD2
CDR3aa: CASNKLAGGRARDQYF
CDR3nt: TGTGCCAGCAATAAACTAGCGGGAGGTAGAGCGAGGGATCAGTACTTC

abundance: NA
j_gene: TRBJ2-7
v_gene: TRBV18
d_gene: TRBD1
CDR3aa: CASSPDRSLSYEQYF
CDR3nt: TGTGCCAGCTCGCCGGACAGGTCCCTCTCCTACGAGCAGTACTTC

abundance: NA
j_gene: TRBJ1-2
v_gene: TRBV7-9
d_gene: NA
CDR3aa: CASSLASGNGYTF
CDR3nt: TGTGCCAGCAGCTTAGCATCCGGAAATGGCTACACCTTC

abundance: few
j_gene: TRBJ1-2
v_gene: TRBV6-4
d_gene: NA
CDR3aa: CAGRDTSNYGYTF
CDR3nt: TGTGCCGGGAGGGACACCTCTAACTATGGCTACACCTTC

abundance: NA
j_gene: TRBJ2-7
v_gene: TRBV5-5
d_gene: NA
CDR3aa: CASSLRQSYEQYF
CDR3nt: TGTGCCAGCAGCTTGAGACAGTCCTACGAGCAGTACTTC

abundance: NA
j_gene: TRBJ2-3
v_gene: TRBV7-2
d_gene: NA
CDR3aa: CASSLGSGSTDTQYF
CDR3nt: TGTGCCAGCAGCTTAGGGAGCGGGAGCACAGATACGCAGTATTTT